Each of the 15 T cell receptor beta chains below was sequenced from the same sample in a study of beta chain features in type 1 diabetes. Expressed TCRB transcripts got sequenced, as all isolated RNA was reverse transcribed. The data were produced by immunoSEQ multiplex PCR, yet TCRdb's version contains in-frame clones alone and is incomplete. This sample has about 620,000 clones, with about 14% found just once. Sequenced input: naive CD4+ T cells from blood. All receptors come from a man aged 18-30 years in good health.

This clone showed up just a few times. An end of the junction does not agree with germline; a read error may underlie this. The CDR3 reads CASRLGRRELFF. CDR3 DNA: TGTGCCAGCAGGTTAGGGCGTCGGGAGCTGTTTTTT. This chain connects TRBV7-8 to TRBJ2-2; no clear D gene. This CDR3 is 12 amino acids long. Germline loops: CDR1 SGHVS, CDR2 FQNEAQ.

This clone was observed a handful of times. The chain employs TRBV10-3 and TRBJ2-7; D is possibly TRBD2 (6 bases). Germline lookup yields CDR1 ENHRY and CDR2 SYGVKD. The CDR3 loop spans 16 amino acids. The V end lost 1 base, the J end lost 5 bases, and 18 bases lay between the germline ends. CDR3 in amino acids: CAISEFTGARYHEQYF. The CDR3 DNA sequence: TGTGCCATCAGTGAGTTTACGGGAGCTCGTTACCACGAGCAGTACTTC.

This clone was seen more than once but under ten times. The chain combines TRBV18 with TRBJ2-7; D is uncertain. Per the germline V gene, CDR1 is KGHSH and CDR2 is LQKENI. The CDR3 runs 12 residues. V was shortened by 2 bases and J by 6 bases, with 8 bases between the two germline ends. The CDR3 spells CASSPALLEQYF. In nucleotides, the CDR3 is TGTGCCAGCTCACCAGCCCTCCTCGAGCAGTACTTC.

The chain recombines TRBV13 with TRBJ2-3, with 13 bases matching TRBD2. This CDR3 comprises 16 residues. V lost 3 bases to trimming and J lost 7 bases; unmatched junction nucleotides: 7. Looked up from germline, CDR1 is PRHDT and CDR2 is FYEKMQ (reference sequence). For the CDR3, the DNA is TGTGCCAGCAGCTTCCGGACTAGCGGGAGTGGTAATACGCAGTATTTT. Its protein product is CASSFRTSGSGNTQYF.

This clone was counted between two and nine times. The chain combines TRBV12-5 with TRBJ2-1, with a weak D call TRBD1 (6 bases). V was clipped by 0 bases and J by 4 bases, with 25 bases between them. The germline gives CDR1 LGHNT, CDR2 FRNRAP. This CDR3 comprises 20 residues. The CDR3 region has the DNA TGTGCTAGTGGTTTGGTACTACAGGGTATGGGATTAGGGGGATACAATGAGCAGTTCTTC. As protein: CASGLVLQGMGLGGYNEQFF.

This chain uses TRBV18 with TRBJ1-1, with D hard to call. Germline V lookup: CDR1 KGHSH, CDR2 LQKENI. The CDR3 has 14 residues. The V and J ends lost 6 bases and 4 bases respectively, with 15 bases between them. In DNA form, the CDR3 reads TGTGCCAGCTCCCCCCGGCGGGATGGCACTGAAGCTTTCTTT. This sequence encodes CASSPRRDGTEAFF.

This clone has just a few counts. The rearrangement uses TRBV4-2 and TRBJ2-1, with TRBD2 matching 10 bases. The V gene's germline CDR1 is LGHNA and CDR2 YNFKEQ. The length of the CDR3 is 21 residues. V trimming: 0 bases; J trimming: 0 bases; junction bases outside the gene matches: 14. CDR3 loop: CASSQEALAGGGLSSYNEQFF. The CDR3 DNA reads TGTGCCAGCAGCCAAGAAGCATTAGCGGGGGGAGGTTTAAGCTCCTACAATGAGCAGTTCTTC.

Concerning this clone itself: Within the sample, other DNA sequences also encode this same CDR3. The chain combines TRBV9 with TRBJ2-1, with 8 bases aligning to TRBD1. V gave up 3 bases and J gave up 3 bases; unmatched junction bases: 2. Germline CDR1 is SGDLS and CDR2 is YYNGEE. There are 14 residues in the CDR3. CDR3 amino acids: CASSGGQGYNEQFF. CDR3 in DNA: TGTGCCAGCAGCGGCGGACAGGGCTACAATGAGCAGTTCTTC.

This clone was picked up a small number of times. The chain joins TRBV7-9 to TRBJ1-5; no clear D gene. CDR3 size: 16 residues. The V end lost 8 bases, the J end lost 0 bases, and 17 bases lay between the germline ends. Germline V CDR1 and CDR2: SEHNR, FQNEAQ (reference sequence). The CDR3 nucleotides are TGTGCCAGCCATCCTGGTCGTGGGGATAGCAATCAGCCCCAGCATTTT. Protein product: CASHPGRGDSNQPQHF.

As concerns this clone: The junction shows a germline mismatch at one end, possibly a read error. This chain links TRBV5-4 with TRBJ2-1, with 9 bases lining up with TRBD2. The germline V gene encodes CDR1 SGHNT and CDR2 YYREEE (reference sequence). This CDR3 is 15 amino acids long. The CDR3 loop reads CASRLGGRAYNEQFF. The CDR3 DNA reads as TGTGCCAGCAGATTGGGCGGGAGGGCCTACAATGAGCAGTTCTTC.

The chain recombines TRBV19 with TRBJ1-1; D not resolved. This CDR3 region has 14 residues. Germline V gives CDR1 LNHDA, CDR2 SQIVND (reference sequence). Trimming pared 5 bases from V and 1 base from J, leaving 11 bases between. CDR3 in amino acids: CASSFRARNTEAFF. The CDR3 coding sequence is TGTGCCAGTAGTTTCCGGGCCCGGAACACTGAAGCTTTCTTT.

The sample holds a few counts of this clone. The identical CDR3 is also encoded by other nucleotide sequences in the sample. The V and J genes are TRBV7-9 and TRBJ1-1; D is ambiguous. V was pared by 1 base and J by 1 base, with 4 bases between. Germline-derived CDR1 and CDR2 are SEHNR and FQNEAQ (reference sequence). The CDR3 runs 13 residues. CDR3 residues: CASSLEANTEAFF. The CDR3 bases are TGTGCCAGCAGCTTAGAAGCGAACACTGAAGCTTTCTTT.

CDR3 in amino acids: CASSSGGTNSYEQYF. DNA for the CDR3: TGCGCCAGCAGCTCTGGCGGGACAAATTCTTACGAGCAGTACTTC. The J gene is TRBJ2-7, the V gene TRBV5-1; D is tentatively TRBD1 or TRBD2 (6 bases each). There are 15 residues in the CDR3. V was pared by 3 bases and J by 4 bases, with 17 bases between. The germline V gene has CDR1 SGHRS and CDR2 YFSETQ.

This chain joins TRBV5-4 and TRBJ1-1, with 7 bases fitting TRBD1. Germline V CDR1 and CDR2: SGHNT, YYREEE (reference sequence). CDR3 size: 15 residues. Trimming at V came to 5 bases and at J to 3 bases, leaving 10 bases not matched to a gene. CDR3: CASRKDRTGDTEAFF. CDR3 in DNA: TGTGCCAGCAGAAAGGACAGGACCGGAGACACTGAAGCTTTCTTT.

This clone was recorded a few times. This chain connects TRBV7-3 to TRBJ1-1; 7 bases are a match to TRBD1. J lost 1 base, V lost 5 bases, and 7 bases had no gene match. The CDR3 has 15 residues. Germline CDR1 and CDR2: SGHTA and FQGTGA. In nucleotides, the CDR3 is TGTGCCAGCAGCCCACAACAGGGGTGGAACACTGAAGCTTTCTTT. It yields the protein CASSPQQGWNTEAFF.